The text below deals with one T cell receptor (beta chain). Its antigen is currently not known. A much larger clonotype is one base distant, so this may be a read error. At the DNA level, this CDR3 is encoded by other sequences in the same sample as well. The method behind the library was PCR. TCRdb names Illumina HiSeq 4000 as the instrument used. The TCR beta-chain CDR3 region of each patient was profiled by high-throughput sequencing. In the authors' own workflow: CDR3 differences across clinicopathological groups were used to build a classifier for discriminating distant-metastatic papillary thyroid cancer patients. Repertoire diversity was assessed with the Shannon index, and tumor-blood repertoire similarity with the Morisita-Horn index. The raw public data were reprocessed by TCRdb itself: fastp quality trimming at Q25, MiXCR clonotype calling, in-frame beta chains only. The authors' filters were not applied to this entry. A total of about 59,000 clones appear in this sample, about 17% of them only once. The ten biggest clones cover more than 9% of the sample.

These data originate in a study of metastatic and nonmetastatic thyroid tumors (TCRdb year 2020). Some background on the complete study: Repertoires were compared across peripheral blood and tumor or nodule tissue samples from malignant and benign thyroid patients.

The CDR3 holds 15 amino acids from the cysteine to the phenylalanine. Of all the DNA, just the CDR3 is kept, 45 bases in frame from base 1. For CDR1 and CDR2, the germline V gene lists MGHRA and YSYEKL. The investigation overall reported the following: In both blood and tumor samples, TCR beta diversity was reported to be significantly higher in malignant tumors than in benign nodules.

None of the patients had been given any treatment before thyroid surgery. Using T-cell receptor beta sequencing, the study looked back at clinical samples from patients collected from the early 2010s to the late 2010s. This TCR derives from a male donor with papillary thyroid cancer or a benign thyroid nodule (not recorded which). Some clones in this sample may be carry-over from other donors' samples. What was sequenced was blood. This chain is built from TRBV4-1 and TRBJ2-7; TRBD1 matches 8 bases in the middle. The CDR3 is CASSQVGGQVDEQYF. The nucleotide sequence reads TGCGCCAGCAGTCAAGTAGGGGGACAGGTGGACGAGCAGTACTTC.